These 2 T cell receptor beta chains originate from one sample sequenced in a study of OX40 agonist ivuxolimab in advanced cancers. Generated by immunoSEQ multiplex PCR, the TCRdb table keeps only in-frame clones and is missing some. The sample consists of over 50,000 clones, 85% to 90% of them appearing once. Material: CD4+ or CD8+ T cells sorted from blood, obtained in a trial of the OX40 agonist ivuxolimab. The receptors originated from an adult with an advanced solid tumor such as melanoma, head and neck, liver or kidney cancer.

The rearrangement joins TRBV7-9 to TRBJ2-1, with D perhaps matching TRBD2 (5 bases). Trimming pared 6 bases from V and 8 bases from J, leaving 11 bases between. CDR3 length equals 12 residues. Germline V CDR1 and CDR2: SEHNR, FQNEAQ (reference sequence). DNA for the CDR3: TGTGCCAGCAGGTCCACTAGTTATGAGCAGTTCTTC. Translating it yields CASRSTSYEQFF.

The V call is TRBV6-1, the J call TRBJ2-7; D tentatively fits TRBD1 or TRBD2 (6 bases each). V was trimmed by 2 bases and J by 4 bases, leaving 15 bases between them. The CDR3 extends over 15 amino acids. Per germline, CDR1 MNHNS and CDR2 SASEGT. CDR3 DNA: TGTGCCAGCAGTGAACAAGGGGGGTTCGGGTACGAGCAGTACTTC. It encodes CASSEQGGFGYEQYF.